A selection of T cell receptor beta chains follows, all from one sample in a study of post-analysis software for immune sequencing data. TCRdb reanalysed the PCR reads using MiXCR and keeps one entry per CDR3 protein. The sample lists approximately 460,000 distinct CDR3 sequences, over 35% occurring once. Sequencing input: blood. The receptors shown here come from a girl aged 10 to 17 with multiple sclerosis. Each CDR3 is given with its conserved first and last residue. A D gene is named only where the DNA matches it firmly. A clone size is listed for some rows: how often the clone was seen (once, few, many), or a class if it is expanded.

V gene	clone size	J gene	D gene	CDR3 DNA	CDR3 protein
TRBV6-4	.	TRBJ2-6	.	TGTGCCAGCAGTGACTCAAAAGGGTCTGGGGCCAACGTCCTGACTTTC	CASSDSKGSGANVLTF
TRBV5-6	.	TRBJ1-5	.	TGTGCCAGCAGCTTGGGCTTGAATCAGCCCCAGCATTTT	CASSLGLNQPQHF
TRBV7-6	.	TRBJ2-5	.	TGTGCCAGCAGCTTAGCGCAGGGTCCGGAGACCCAGTACTTC	CASSLAQGPETQYF
TRBV5-1	.	TRBJ1-5	TRBD1	TGCGCCAGCAGCCTGACCGGGACAGGGGGCGGTCAGCCCCAGCATTTT	CASSLTGTGGGQPQHF
TRBV15	.	TRBJ1-2	.	TGTGCCACCAGCAGAGGAGTTCAGGGGCCGAACTATGGCTACACCTTC	CATSRGVQGPNYGYTF
TRBV5-5	.	TRBJ2-1	.	TGTGCCAGCAGCGTGCGGACCGATGGGTCTGGGAGCCCCTACAATGAGCAGTTCTTC	CASSVRTDGSGSPYNEQFF
TRBV5-1	.	TRBJ2-5	.	TGCGCCAGCAGCTTGGCCGGACGCTCAATGTGGTACTTC	CASSLAGRSMWYF
TRBV28	.	TRBJ2-7	TRBD1	TGTGCCAGCAGTTCCCCCGGGGCAGGGGGCAATTACGAGCAGTACTTC	CASSSPGAGGNYEQYF
TRBV5-1	.	TRBJ2-3	TRBD2	TGCGCCAGCAGCTTGCTACTGTCGGCGGGGGCAGATACGCAGTATTTT	CASSLLLSAGADTQYF
TRBV11-2	many	TRBJ2-3	.	TGTGCCAGCAGCTTAGGGCAACGTACAGATACGCAGTATTTT	CASSLGQRTDTQYF
TRBV12-3/TRBV12-4	.	TRBJ1-1	TRBD1	TGTGCCAGCAGTTTCGGACAGGGGACCATAAGGGTAGCTTTCTTT	CASSFGQGTIRVAFF
TRBV25-1	few	TRBJ2-5	.	TGTGCCAGCAGTGACCGGTACAGGGTCCCACAAGAGACCCAGTACTTC	CASSDRYRVPQETQYF
TRBV4-2	.	TRBJ2-7	TRBD2	TGTGCCAGCAGCCGTCAACTAGCGGGAGAAGGGTCCCTCTACGAGCAGTACTTC	CASSRQLAGEGSLYEQYF
TRBV5-6	.	TRBJ2-2	TRBD1	TGTGCCAGCAGCCGTCGAGGACAGGCAGACACCGGGGAGCTGTTTTTT	CASSRRGQADTGELFF
TRBV7-6	.	TRBJ1-6	.	TGTGCCAGCAGCTATCCTTTCCAGCCATCCAAGGGGAGATCACCCCTCCACTTT	CASSYPFQPSKGRSPLHF
TRBV7-9	.	TRBJ2-7	TRBD1	TGTGCCAGCAGCTTCCCGGGACAGGGTCTAGGGCAGTACTTC	CASSFPGQGLGQYF
TRBV4-1	.	TRBJ2-7	.	TGCGCCAGCAGCCAAGGAGGGCTAGGGGTAGGGTACGAGCAGTACTTC	CASSQGGLGVGYEQYF
TRBV7-3	.	TRBJ2-1	.	TGTGCCAGCAGCCTCCTCGGGGATTACAATGAGCAGTTCTTC	CASSLLGDYNEQFF
TRBV7-2	.	TRBJ2-1	TRBD2	TGTGCCAGCAGCTACTCCCCCCCGGGAGGGGTATACAATGAGCAGTTCTTC	CASSYSPPGGVYNEQFF
TRBV20-1	.	TRBJ1-2	.	TGCAGTGCTACCCGTGGCTCGGACTATGGCTACACCTTC	CSATRGSDYGYTF
TRBV7-9	few	TRBJ2-1	TRBD2	TGTGCCAGCAGCTTGGCACTAGCGGGAGTCGGTGAGCAGTTCTTC	CASSLALAGVGEQFF
TRBV20-1	.	TRBJ2-7	.	TGCAGTGCTAGACCAGGACAGGGACTATCCTACGAGCAGTACTTC	CSARPGQGLSYEQYF
TRBV18	.	TRBJ2-7	.	TGTGCCAGCTCACCACCTACAGGGAGCTCCTACGAGCAGTACTTC	CASSPPTGSSYEQYF
TRBV3-1	.	TRBJ2-7	.	TGTGCCAGCAGCCACAGGGGGGGCTACGAGCAGTACTTC	CASSHRGGYEQYF
TRBV28	few	TRBJ1-5	.	TGTGCCAGCAGGGAGACGCAGGGGTTGAATCAGCCCCAGCATTTT	CASRETQGLNQPQHF
TRBV4-1	few	TRBJ2-1	TRBD2	TGCGCCAGCAGCCAAGAACTAGCGGGAAAGAATGAGCAGTTCTTC	CASSQELAGKNEQFF
TRBV28	.	TRBJ2-7	TRBD2	TGTGCCAGCAGTTCCATCCTAGCGGGGTTCTCCTACGAGCAGTACTTC	CASSSILAGFSYEQYF
TRBV6-1	.	TRBJ1-5	.	TGTGCCAGCAGTGATGACGCTAGCAATCAGCCCCAGCATTTT	CASSDDASNQPQHF
TRBV12-3/TRBV12-4	.	TRBJ1-6	.	TGTGCCAGCAGTTTAGGGACCGCTGCGAATTCACCCCTCCACTTT	CASSLGTAANSPLHF
TRBV20-1	few	TRBJ2-5	.	TGCAGTGCTAGTTACGGAGACCAAGAGACCCAGTACTTC	CSASYGDQETQYF
TRBV11-2	.	TRBJ2-7	.	TGTGCCAGCAGCTCTTTCCCCAGCGCGGGCTACGAGCAGTACTTC	CASSSFPSAGYEQYF